This entry concerns a single T cell receptor beta chain. No antigen is known for it. No quality values exist for individual bases; no much larger clone is one base distant. Participants in the prospective study were aged roughly 18 to 90 years, lived in some 24 United States geographic areas, and enrolled through a virtual design. Cohort assignment in the prospective study relied on participant-reported clinical history from a screening survey and a study questionnaire. Recovered participants in ImmuneRACE Cohort 3 were defined as having two consecutive negative NP/OP PCR tests, clearance from a healthcare professional, or resolution of symptoms. Mobile phlebotomists in the prospective study collected whole blood, serum and a nasopharyngeal or oropharyngeal swab from every participant. Additional blood draws and questionnaires over an approximately two-month period could optionally be provided by prospective study participants. Prospective study blood samples were shipped either frozen or at room temperature before DNA extraction.

The data stem from a study of blood T cell repertoires in COVID-19 (dated by TCRdb to 2019 to 2021). Concerning the study at large: Samples covering the acute and convalescent phases of COVID-19 were provided by collaborators in the United States, Italy and Spain. The samples were drawn from the first 160 participants of the ongoing ImmuneRACE study and from over 950 subjects provided by 6 global collaborators. The prospective study material was composed of cDNA or gDNA derived from T cells, B-cell-depleted T cells, or PBMCs. The repertoires were released in a freely available public database meant as a resource for research on the immune response to SARS-CoV-2. The sample metadata nearly always contained a de-identified subject ID, COVID-19 status, age in years and sex. Where available, HLA class I and class II types were obtained from metadata supplied by the sample provider rather than from assay-based typing. Subjects who had been exposed to COVID-19, were actively infected with it, or had recovered from it provided the deeply sampled blood TCRbeta repertoires that made up the dataset. Beyond this particular receptor, the publication reports: How much clinical and demographic metadata was included differed by source and by participant, and the metadata was provided uncurated.

The immunoSEQ Assay, a bias-controlled multiplex PCR, was used to amplify TCRbeta CDR3 regions from genomic DNA. The study's own analysis went as follows. The number of nucleated cells in each sample was estimated by amplification of reference gene primers within the assay. To quantify the absolute abundance of each unique TCRbeta CDR3 rearrangement, sequence reads were collapsed and filtered. Productive Simpson clonality was computed per sample as the square root of Simpson's diversity index over productive rearrangements. Sourced from immuneACCESS, this table was stored by TCRdb with only in-frame sequences that have V and J called. A share of the clones is absent; for the studies checked, an unresolved V gene accounts for under half, and the remainder has no known explanation. D and trimming were read from the DNA, whereas the V and J calls and clone size are those reported in that table. This sample has about 480,000 clones in its table, and over 75% of those were observed once. Jointly, the top ten make up less than 2% of the sample.

From its cysteine to its phenylalanine, the CDR3 spans 12 amino acids. Kept here is only the CDR3 DNA, which spans 36 bases and is read in frame from base 1. Trimming takes 8 bases from V and 2 bases from J, and the germline ends sit 7 bases apart. The germline V gene (reference sequence) sets CDR1 to LNHDA and CDR2 to SQIVND. Recombination joined TRBV19 with TRBJ1-5; D gene: possibly TRBD1, on 6 matching bases. Material: PBMCs or T cells enriched from blood (not recorded which). This TCR was recovered from a woman aged 40-49 years who had recovered from COVID-19. The sequence in DNA is TGTGCCAGTGCAGGGGGCAATCAGCCCCAGCATTTT. Translated, it gives CASAGGNQPQHF.